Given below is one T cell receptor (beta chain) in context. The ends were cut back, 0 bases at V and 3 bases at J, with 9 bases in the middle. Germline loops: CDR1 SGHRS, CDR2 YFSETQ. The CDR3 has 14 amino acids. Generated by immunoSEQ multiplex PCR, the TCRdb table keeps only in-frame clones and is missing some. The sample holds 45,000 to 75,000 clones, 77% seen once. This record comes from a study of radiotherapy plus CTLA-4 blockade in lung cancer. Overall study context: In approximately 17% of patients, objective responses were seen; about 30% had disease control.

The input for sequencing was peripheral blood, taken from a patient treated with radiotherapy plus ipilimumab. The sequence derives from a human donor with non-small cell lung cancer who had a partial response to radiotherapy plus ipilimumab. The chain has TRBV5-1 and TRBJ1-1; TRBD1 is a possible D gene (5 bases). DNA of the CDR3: TGCGCCAGCAGCTTGGTAGGGGTATACACTGAAGCTTTCTTT. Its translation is CASSLVGVYTEAFF.